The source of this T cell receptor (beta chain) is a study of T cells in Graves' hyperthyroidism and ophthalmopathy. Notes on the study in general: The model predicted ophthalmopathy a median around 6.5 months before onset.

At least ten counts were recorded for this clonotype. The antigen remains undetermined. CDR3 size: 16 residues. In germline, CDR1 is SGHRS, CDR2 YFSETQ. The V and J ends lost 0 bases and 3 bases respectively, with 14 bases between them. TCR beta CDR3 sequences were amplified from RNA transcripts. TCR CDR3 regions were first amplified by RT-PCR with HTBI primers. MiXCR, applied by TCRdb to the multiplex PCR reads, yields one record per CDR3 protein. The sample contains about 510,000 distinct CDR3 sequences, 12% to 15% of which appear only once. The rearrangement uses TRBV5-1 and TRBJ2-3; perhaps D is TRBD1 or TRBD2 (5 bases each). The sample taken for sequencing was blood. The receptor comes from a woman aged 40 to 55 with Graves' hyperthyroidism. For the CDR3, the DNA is TGCGCCAGCAGCTTGGCGCTGGGGGAGAATACAGATACGCAGTATTTT. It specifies CASSLALGENTDTQYF.